The clone carrying this T cell receptor beta chain was seen only a few times. Antigen: not known. Some clones are missing from TCRdb's copy, which holds only in-frame ones; the method was immunoSEQ multiplex PCR. The sample holds over 150,000 clones; more than 70% are singletons and the top ten take roughly 1.9%. The data were taken from a study of cytomegalovirus exposure and HLA in healthy donors. Findings and limits, study-wide: Later, an analysis found that TCR clusters from the first cohort tended to co-occur in the roughly 120 validation repertoires. The authors enumerated around 150 TCR beta chains as linked to cytomegalovirus.

Per germline, CDR1 LGHNT and CDR2 FRNRAP. The CDR3 contains 16 residues. V was trimmed by 2 bases and J by 7 bases, leaving 15 bases between them. Source material: PBMCs. This chain connects TRBV12-5 to TRBJ1-6; no firm D call. The origin of this receptor is a human donor in good health. CDR3 sequence reads: CASGLWSGQQNSPLHF. The CDR3, as DNA: TGTGCTAGTGGTTTGTGGAGTGGCCAGCAAAATTCACCCCTCCACTTT.